One T cell receptor (beta chain) is described in this entry. Data came from immunoSEQ multiplex PCR; TCRdb stores just in-frame clones and leaves some out. This table holds 410,000 or so clones, about 89% found once. This sample was included in a study of blood T cell repertoires in COVID-19. Study context: Sources were T cells, B-cell-depleted T cells, or PBMCs; the material itself was cDNA or gDNA.

Patients of the Seattle cohort, enrolled during active infection, were followed longitudinally. The clonotype originates from a middle-aged woman with COVID-19, enrolled during active disease. Specimen: peripheral blood.

The CDR3 here is CASSEFIQPDTGELFF. In DNA form, the CDR3 reads TGTGCCAGCAGTGAATTTATACAGCCAGACACCGGGGAGCTGTTTTTT. The gene calls are TRBV6-1 and TRBJ2-2; no reliable D call. In germline, CDR1 is MNHNS, CDR2 SASEGT. The CDR3 loop spans 16 amino acids. The V end lost 2 bases, the J end lost 3 bases, and 13 bases lay between the germline ends.